These T cell receptor beta chains were read from a single sample in a study of a mutant IDH1 vaccine in newly diagnosed glioma. These receptors have no known antigen. Data came from immunoSEQ multiplex PCR; TCRdb stores just in-frame clones and leaves some out. The repertoire holds under 30,000 clones, 75% to 80% seen once, with over 9% in the top ten. The specimen comprised PBMCs, sampled from a glioma patient whose treatment included an IDH1 peptide vaccine. The receptor set was obtained from a man aged 35-49 years with glioma. The CDR3 runs from the conserved cysteine through the conserved F or W. The D gene is left open where the match is weak. Only part of the rows carry a size: once, few, many, or a class if the clone is expanded.

d_call: NA
clone_size: NA
j_call: TRBJ2-7
v_call: TRBV11-2
cdr3_nt: TGTGCCAGCAGCTTAGAGGCGGGGAAACCCTACGAGCAGTACTTC
cdr3_aa: CASSLEAGKPYEQYF

d_call: TRBD2
clone_size: NA
j_call: TRBJ2-1
v_call: TRBV7-2
cdr3_nt: TGTGCCAGCAGCTTATCTCTCCTAGCGGGGTACTCCTACAATGAGCAGTTCTTC
cdr3_aa: CASSLSLLAGYSYNEQFF

d_call: NA
clone_size: NA
j_call: TRBJ2-1
v_call: TRBV7-8
cdr3_nt: TGTGCCAGCAGCTTACACCCAAATGGCTACAATGAGCAGTTCTTC
cdr3_aa: CASSLHPNGYNEQFF

d_call: NA
clone_size: NA
j_call: TRBJ2-1
v_call: TRBV10-1
cdr3_nt: TGCGCCAGCAGTGAGGGGGAATCTGCCTACAATGAGCAGTTCTTC
cdr3_aa: CASSEGESAYNEQFF

d_call: TRBD2
clone_size: NA
j_call: TRBJ2-1
v_call: TRBV11-3
cdr3_nt: TGTGCCAGCAGCTTAAATCCCACTAGCGGGGGGGACAATGAGCAGTTCTTC
cdr3_aa: CASSLNPTSGGDNEQFF

d_call: NA
clone_size: few
j_call: TRBJ1-4
v_call: TRBV5-1
cdr3_nt: TGCGCCAGCAGCTTGGCAGGGGTTAATGAAAAACTGTTTTTT
cdr3_aa: CASSLAGVNEKLFF

d_call: NA
clone_size: medium-sized
j_call: TRBJ2-3
v_call: TRBV10-1
cdr3_nt: TGCGCCAGCAGTGAGCCCTTCACAGATACGCAGTATTTT
cdr3_aa: CASSEPFTDTQYF

d_call: TRBD1
clone_size: few
j_call: TRBJ1-2
v_call: TRBV18
cdr3_nt: TGTGCCAGCTCACCAGATGGGACAGGGCCCTATGGCTACACCTTC
cdr3_aa: CASSPDGTGPYGYTF

d_call: NA
clone_size: few
j_call: TRBJ2-2
v_call: TRBV4-3
cdr3_nt: TGCGCCAGCAGCCAAGCCCGGGCCGGGGAGCTGTTTTTT
cdr3_aa: CASSQARAGELFF

d_call: NA
clone_size: NA
j_call: TRBJ2-3
v_call: TRBV30
cdr3_nt: TGTGCCTGGAGTGTACAGGGGACTGATTCGCAGTATTTT
cdr3_aa: CAWSVQGTDSQYF

d_call: NA
clone_size: NA
j_call: TRBJ1-5
v_call: TRBV28
cdr3_nt: TGTGCCAGCAGTTCGGGGGTCAATCAGCCCCAGCATTTT
cdr3_aa: CASSSGVNQPQHF

d_call: NA
clone_size: NA
j_call: TRBJ1-3
v_call: TRBV7-9
cdr3_nt: TGTGCCAGCAGCCTTGCCACGGGAAACACCATATATTTT
cdr3_aa: CASSLATGNTIYF

d_call: TRBD2
clone_size: NA
j_call: TRBJ2-1
v_call: TRBV11-3
cdr3_nt: TGTGCCAGCAGCCCGAGCGGGAGGGCCTTCAATGAGCAGTTCTTC
cdr3_aa: CASSPSGRAFNEQFF

d_call: TRBD1
clone_size: NA
j_call: TRBJ2-5
v_call: TRBV7-9
cdr3_nt: TGTGCCAGCAGCTCAGGGGGGACAGGGAGGGAGACCCAGTACTTC
cdr3_aa: CASSSGGTGRETQYF

d_call: NA
clone_size: NA
j_call: TRBJ2-7
v_call: TRBV7-9
cdr3_nt: TGTGCCAGCAGCTCGTCTCCTTCACCGTACGAGCAGTACTTC
cdr3_aa: CASSSSPSPYEQYF

d_call: NA
clone_size: NA
j_call: TRBJ1-1
v_call: TRBV11-1
cdr3_nt: TGTGCCAGCAGGGGAAATCGGGCGCTGGGGACTGAAGCTTTCTTT
cdr3_aa: CASRGNRALGTEAFF

d_call: TRBD1
clone_size: NA
j_call: TRBJ2-2
v_call: TRBV5-8
cdr3_nt: TGTGCCAGCAGCCTTCGGACAGGTGAACACCGGGAGCTGTTTTTT
cdr3_aa: CASSLRTGEHRELFF

d_call: TRBD2
clone_size: NA
j_call: TRBJ2-7
v_call: TRBV5-1
cdr3_nt: TGCGCCAGCAGCCCTTATAGCGCGGGAGGCACCCACGAGCAGTACTTC
cdr3_aa: CASSPYSAGGTHEQYF

d_call: TRBD2
clone_size: NA
j_call: TRBJ2-2
v_call: TRBV6-4
cdr3_nt: TGTGCCAGCAGTGGGGGACTAGGGAACACCGGGGAGCTGTTTTTT
cdr3_aa: CASSGGLGNTGELFF

d_call: TRBD1
clone_size: NA
j_call: TRBJ2-5
v_call: TRBV27
cdr3_nt: TGTGCCAGCAGTTCCGGGACAGGGAGCGAGACCCAGTACTTC
cdr3_aa: CASSSGTGSETQYF

d_call: NA
clone_size: NA
j_call: TRBJ1-2
v_call: TRBV19
cdr3_nt: TGTGCCAGTAGTCCTGGGCGGGAGGCCTATGGCTACACCTTC
cdr3_aa: CASSPGREAYGYTF

d_call: TRBD1
clone_size: NA
j_call: TRBJ1-2
v_call: TRBV28
cdr3_nt: TGTGCCAGCAAACGGACAGGAAGTAAGAACTATGGCTACACCTTC
cdr3_aa: CASKRTGSKNYGYTF

d_call: NA
clone_size: few
j_call: TRBJ1-1
v_call: TRBV6-6
cdr3_nt: TGTGCCAGCAGGTTGGATACAAACACTGAAGCTTTCTTT
cdr3_aa: CASRLDTNTEAFF

d_call: TRBD1
clone_size: few
j_call: TRBJ1-2
v_call: TRBV30
cdr3_nt: TGTGCTTATGGACGACAGGGAGCCGACACCTTC
cdr3_aa: CAYGRQGADTF